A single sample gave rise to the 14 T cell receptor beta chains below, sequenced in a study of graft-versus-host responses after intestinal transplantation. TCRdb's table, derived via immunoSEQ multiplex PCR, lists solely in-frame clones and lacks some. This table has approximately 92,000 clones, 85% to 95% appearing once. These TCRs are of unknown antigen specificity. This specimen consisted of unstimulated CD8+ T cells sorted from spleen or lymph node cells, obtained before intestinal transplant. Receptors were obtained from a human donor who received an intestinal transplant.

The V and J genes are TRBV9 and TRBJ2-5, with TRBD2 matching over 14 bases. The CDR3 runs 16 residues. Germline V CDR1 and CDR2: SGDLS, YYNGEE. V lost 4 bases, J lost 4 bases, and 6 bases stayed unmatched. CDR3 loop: CASSLGTSGGAETQYF. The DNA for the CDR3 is TGTGCCAGCAGCCTAGGGACTAGCGGGGGAGCAGAGACCCAGTACTTC.

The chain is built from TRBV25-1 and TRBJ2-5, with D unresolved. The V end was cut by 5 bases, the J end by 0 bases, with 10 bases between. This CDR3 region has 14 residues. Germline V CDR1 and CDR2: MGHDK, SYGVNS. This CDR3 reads CASSPDWNQETQYF. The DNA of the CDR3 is TGTGCCAGCAGTCCTGACTGGAACCAAGAGACCCAGTACTTC. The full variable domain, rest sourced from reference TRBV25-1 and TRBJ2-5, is EADIYQTPRYLVIGTGKKITLECSQTMGHDKMYWYQQDPGMELHLIHYSYGVNSTEKGDLSSESTVSRIRTEHFPLTLESARPSHTSQYLCASSPDWNQETQYFGPGTRLLVL.

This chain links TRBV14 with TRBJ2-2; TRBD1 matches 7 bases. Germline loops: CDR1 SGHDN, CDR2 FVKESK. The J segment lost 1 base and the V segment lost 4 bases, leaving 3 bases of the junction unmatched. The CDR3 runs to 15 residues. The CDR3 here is CASSRWTGNTGELFF. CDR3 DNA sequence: TGTGCCAGCAGCCGCTGGACAGGGAACACCGGGGAGCTGTTTTTT.

The CDR3 here is CASSDPPGQGIDEQFF. The CDR3 coding sequence is TGTGCCAGCAGTGATCCACCGGGACAGGGGATTGATGAGCAGTTCTTC. The J gene is TRBJ2-1, the V gene TRBV25-1; 10 bases line up with TRBD1. Unmatched junction bases numbered 10, after V lost 3 bases and J lost 8 bases. Germline V gene data show CDR1 as MGHDK and CDR2 as SYGVNS. The CDR3 has 16 amino acids.

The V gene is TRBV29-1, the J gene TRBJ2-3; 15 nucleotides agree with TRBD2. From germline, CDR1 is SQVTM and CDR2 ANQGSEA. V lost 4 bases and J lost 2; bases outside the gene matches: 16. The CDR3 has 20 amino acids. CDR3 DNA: TGCAGCGTTGTTCTAGACGCAGGACTAGCGGGAGGGTCCTTCACAGATACGCAGTATTTT. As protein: CSVVLDAGLAGGSFTDTQYF.

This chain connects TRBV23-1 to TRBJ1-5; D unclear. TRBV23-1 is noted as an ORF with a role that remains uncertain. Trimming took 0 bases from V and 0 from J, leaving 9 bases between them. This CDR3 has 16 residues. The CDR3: CASSQSADYSNQPQHF. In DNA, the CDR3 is TGCGCCAGCAGTCAATCGGCAGACTATAGCAATCAGCCCCAGCATTTT.

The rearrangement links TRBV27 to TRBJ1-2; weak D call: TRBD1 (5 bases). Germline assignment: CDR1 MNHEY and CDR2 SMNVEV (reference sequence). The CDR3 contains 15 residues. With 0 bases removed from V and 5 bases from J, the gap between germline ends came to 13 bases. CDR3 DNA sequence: TGTGCCAGCAGTTTATCGTGGGGGACTACTTATGGCTACACCTTC. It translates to CASSLSWGTTYGYTF.

The CDR3 region is CASSFPKIQGGGDTIYF. The CDR3 nucleotides read TGTGCCAGCAGCTTCCCCAAAATCCAAGGTGGAGGAGACACCATATATTTT. The V gene is TRBV11-2, the J gene TRBJ1-3; D gene uncertain. Between the trimmed V and J ends, which lost 3 bases and 8 bases, there was a span of 23 bases. The germline gives CDR1 SGHAT, CDR2 FQNNGV. CDR3 length: 17 residues.

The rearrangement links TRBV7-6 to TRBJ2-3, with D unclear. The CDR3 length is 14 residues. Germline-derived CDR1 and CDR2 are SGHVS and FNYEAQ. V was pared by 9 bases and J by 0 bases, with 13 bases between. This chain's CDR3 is CASAWLPSTDTQYF. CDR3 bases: TGTGCCAGTGCATGGCTGCCTAGCACAGATACGCAGTATTTT.

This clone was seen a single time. This CDR3 is CASSLPWTDTYEQYF. The CDR3 DNA reads as TGCGCCAGCAGCTTGCCCTGGACTGATACCTACGAGCAGTACTTC. The rearrangement joins TRBV5-1 to TRBJ2-7; a weak D match, TRBD2 (5 bases). Germline V gene data show CDR1 as SGHRS and CDR2 as YFSETQ. This CDR3 region has 15 residues. The germline V and J ends were trimmed by 1 base and 2 bases, with 13 bases remaining between them.

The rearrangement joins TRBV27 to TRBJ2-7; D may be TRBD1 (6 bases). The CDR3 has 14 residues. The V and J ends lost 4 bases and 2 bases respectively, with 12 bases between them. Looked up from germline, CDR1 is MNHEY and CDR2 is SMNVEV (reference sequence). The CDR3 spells CASSYEQGAYEQYF. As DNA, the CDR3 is TGTGCCAGCAGTTACGAACAGGGCGCCTACGAGCAGTACTTC.

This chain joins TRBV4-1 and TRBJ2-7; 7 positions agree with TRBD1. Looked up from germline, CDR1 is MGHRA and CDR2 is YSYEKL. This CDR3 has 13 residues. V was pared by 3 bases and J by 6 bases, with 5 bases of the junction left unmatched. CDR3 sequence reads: CASSHGQAPEQYF. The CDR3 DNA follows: TGCGCCAGCAGCCACGGACAGGCACCCGAGCAGTACTTC.

The CDR3 region has the DNA TGTGCCAGTAGTTGGGTTCTGCGACCTGCTCAAGAGACCCAGTACTTC. It codes for CASSWVLRPAQETQYF. J is TRBJ2-5 and V is TRBV19; D gene uncertain. CDR3 size: 16 residues. Trimming took off 5 bases at V and 2 bases at J, with 18 bases between the two ends. Germline CDR1 is LNHDA and CDR2 is SQIVND (reference sequence).

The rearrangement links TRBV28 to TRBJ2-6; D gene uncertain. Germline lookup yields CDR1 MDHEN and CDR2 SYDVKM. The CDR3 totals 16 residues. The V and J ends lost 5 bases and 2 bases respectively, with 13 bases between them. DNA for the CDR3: TGTGCCAGCAGTACCTCGGCCCAAGCTGGGGCCAACGTCCTGACTTTC. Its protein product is CASSTSAQAGANVLTF.